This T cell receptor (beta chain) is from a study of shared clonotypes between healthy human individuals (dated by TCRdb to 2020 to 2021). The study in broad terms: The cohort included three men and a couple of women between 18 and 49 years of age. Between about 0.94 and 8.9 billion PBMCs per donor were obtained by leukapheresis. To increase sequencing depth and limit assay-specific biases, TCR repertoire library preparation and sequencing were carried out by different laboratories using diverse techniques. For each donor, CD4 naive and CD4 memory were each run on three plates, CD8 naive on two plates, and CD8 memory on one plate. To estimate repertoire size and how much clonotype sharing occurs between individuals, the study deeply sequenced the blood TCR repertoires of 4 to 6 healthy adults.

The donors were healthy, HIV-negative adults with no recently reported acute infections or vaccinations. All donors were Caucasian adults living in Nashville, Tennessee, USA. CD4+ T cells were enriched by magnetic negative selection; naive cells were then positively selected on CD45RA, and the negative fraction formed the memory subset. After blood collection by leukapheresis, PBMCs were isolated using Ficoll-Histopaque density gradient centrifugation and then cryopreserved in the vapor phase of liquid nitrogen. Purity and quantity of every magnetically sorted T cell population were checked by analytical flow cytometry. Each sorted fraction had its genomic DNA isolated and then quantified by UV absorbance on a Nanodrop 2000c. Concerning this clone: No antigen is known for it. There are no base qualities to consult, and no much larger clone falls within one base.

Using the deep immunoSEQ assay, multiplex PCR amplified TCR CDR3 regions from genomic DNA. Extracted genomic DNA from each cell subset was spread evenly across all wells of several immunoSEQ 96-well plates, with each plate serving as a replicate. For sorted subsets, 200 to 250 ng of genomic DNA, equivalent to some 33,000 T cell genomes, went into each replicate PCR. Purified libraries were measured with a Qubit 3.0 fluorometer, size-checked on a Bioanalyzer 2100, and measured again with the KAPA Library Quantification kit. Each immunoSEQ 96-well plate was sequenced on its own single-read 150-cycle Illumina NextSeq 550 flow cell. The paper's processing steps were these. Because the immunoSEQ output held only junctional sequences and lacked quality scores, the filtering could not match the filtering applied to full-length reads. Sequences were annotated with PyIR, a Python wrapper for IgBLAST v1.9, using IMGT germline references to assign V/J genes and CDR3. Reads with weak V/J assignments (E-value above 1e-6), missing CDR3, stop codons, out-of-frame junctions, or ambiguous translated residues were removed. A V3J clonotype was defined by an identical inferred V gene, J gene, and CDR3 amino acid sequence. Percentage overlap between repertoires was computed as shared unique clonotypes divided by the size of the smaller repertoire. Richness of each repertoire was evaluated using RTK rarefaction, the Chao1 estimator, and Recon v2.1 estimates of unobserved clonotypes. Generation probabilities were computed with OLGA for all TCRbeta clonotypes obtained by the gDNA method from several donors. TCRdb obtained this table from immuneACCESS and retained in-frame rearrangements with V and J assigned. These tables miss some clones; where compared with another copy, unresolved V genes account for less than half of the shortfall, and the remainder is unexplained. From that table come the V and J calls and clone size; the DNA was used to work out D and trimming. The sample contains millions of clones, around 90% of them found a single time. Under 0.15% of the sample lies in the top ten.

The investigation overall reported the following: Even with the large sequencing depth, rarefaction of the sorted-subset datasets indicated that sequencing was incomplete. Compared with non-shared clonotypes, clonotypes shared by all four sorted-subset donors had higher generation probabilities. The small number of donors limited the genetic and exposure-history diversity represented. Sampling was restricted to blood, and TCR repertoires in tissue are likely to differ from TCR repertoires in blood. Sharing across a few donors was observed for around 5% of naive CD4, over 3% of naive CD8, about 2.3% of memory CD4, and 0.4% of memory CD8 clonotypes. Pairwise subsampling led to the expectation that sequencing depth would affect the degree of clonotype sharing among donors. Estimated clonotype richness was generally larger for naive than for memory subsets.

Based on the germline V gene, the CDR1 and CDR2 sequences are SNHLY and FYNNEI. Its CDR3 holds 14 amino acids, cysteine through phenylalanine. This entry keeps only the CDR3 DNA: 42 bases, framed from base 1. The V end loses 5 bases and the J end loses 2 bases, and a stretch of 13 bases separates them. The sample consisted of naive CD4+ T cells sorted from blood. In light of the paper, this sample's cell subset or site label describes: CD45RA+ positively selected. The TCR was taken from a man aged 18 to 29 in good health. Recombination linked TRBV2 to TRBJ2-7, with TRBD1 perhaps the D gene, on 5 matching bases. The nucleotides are TGTGCCAGCAGTAGGGGTAGCCTAACCTACGAGCAGTACTTC. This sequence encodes CASSRGSLTYEQYF.